This record concerns one T cell receptor (beta chain) sequence. Its antigen is still unknown. The time point denotes: persistent/refractory GD, antithyroid drugs over 5 years with positive TRAb. Scientists built the TCR library using RNA that was extracted from PBMCs. Arm-PCR of CDR3 regions with iRepertoire HTBI primers generated TCR beta libraries. TCRdb re-called the multiplex PCR reads through MiXCR, storing one row per CDR3 protein. The sample yields almost 350,000 distinct CDR3 sequences, around 20% seen once. The data are from a study of regulatory T cells in long-lasting Graves disease. Study-level results: It was in persistent disease that TRBV28, TRBJ1-2 and TRBJ2-5 were favored.

This CDR3 comprises 14 residues. V lost 3 bases and J lost 8; bases outside the gene matches: 10. The V gene's germline CDR1 is SGHRS and CDR2 YFSETQ. V is TRBV5-1 and J is TRBJ1-2, with TRBD1 identical over 7 bases. Sequenced material: peripheral blood mononuclear cells (PBMCs), taken when the disease was refractory, from a patient treated with antithyroid drugs. The clonotype comes from a female donor with Graves disease. The CDR3 here is CASSSAGTVFGYTF. The CDR3 bases are TGCGCCAGCAGCTCTGCCGGGACAGTTTTCGGCTACACCTTC.